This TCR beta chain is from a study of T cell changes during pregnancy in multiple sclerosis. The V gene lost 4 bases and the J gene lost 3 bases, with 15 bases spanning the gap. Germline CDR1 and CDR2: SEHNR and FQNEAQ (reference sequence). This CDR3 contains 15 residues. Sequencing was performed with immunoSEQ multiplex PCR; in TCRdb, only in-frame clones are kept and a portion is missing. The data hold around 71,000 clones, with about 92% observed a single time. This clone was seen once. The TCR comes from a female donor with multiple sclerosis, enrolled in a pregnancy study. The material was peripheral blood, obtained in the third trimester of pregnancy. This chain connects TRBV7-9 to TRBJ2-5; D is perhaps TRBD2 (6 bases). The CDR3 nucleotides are TGTGCCAGCAGCTCCACGACACGGAGGGAAGAGACCCAGTACTTC. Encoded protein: CASSSTTRREETQYF.